This TCR beta chain was documented in a study of T cells after yellow fever vaccination. Study overall: In the case of low-cell-number fractions, SMART-Seq v4 Ultra Low Input was used for preparation. Study-wide findings and caveats: Primary-vaccination clones mostly resurfaced post-booster (about 95% CD4, about 87% CD8). Weaker, the secondary response had a peak occurring faster, on day 5 versus 15.

This clonotype was counted ten times or more. Its antigen is not known. It was through 5'RACE template switching that TCR cDNA was made, with a universal primer site and UMIs added. Each CDR3 protein gets one entry after TCRdb re-called the 5' RACE reads with MiXCR. The sample holds 95,000 to 150,000 distinct CDR3 sequences, over 8% seen once. The V gene's germline CDR1 is SGHRS and CDR2 YFSETQ. V lost 4 bases to trimming and J lost 3 bases; unmatched junction nucleotides: 2. This CDR3 is built from 13 residues. The sequencing here drew on CD8+ T cells sorted from PBMCs, taken on the day of the yellow fever booster vaccination. This chain joins TRBV5-1 and TRBJ1-1, with 8 nucleotides matching TRBD1. This TCR came from a man aged 18-30 years who received the YFV17D yellow fever vaccine. CDR3 in amino acids: CASSRTGYTEAFF. The CDR3 nucleotides read TGCGCCAGCAGCCGGACAGGGTACACTGAAGCTTTCTTT.